The 17 T cell receptor beta chains presented below share a single source sample, sequenced in a study of CD8 T cells in ankylosing spondylitis. Each CDR3 protein gets one entry after TCRdb re-called the 5' RACE reads with MiXCR. Seen here are 270,000 or so distinct CDR3 sequences, 15% to 20% observed once, and the top ten hold about a third. Sequencing input: blood, either unsorted or a sorted T cell fraction (not recorded which). These receptors were taken from a male donor with ankylosing spondylitis or in good health (not recorded which).

This clonotype was observed a handful of times. The J gene is TRBJ2-3, the V gene TRBV20-1; no clear D. This CDR3 has 12 amino acids. The ends were cut back, 5 bases at V and 4 bases at J, with 10 bases in the middle. Germline V gene data show CDR1 as DFQATT and CDR2 as SNEGSKA (reference sequence). CDR3 in amino acids: CSAPDGSDTQYF. The CDR3 bases are TGCAGTGCTCCGGACGGTTCAGATACGCAGTATTTT.

The chain couples TRBV20-1 to TRBJ2-7, with 8 bases identical to TRBD2. The CDR3 spans 13 residues. Unmatched junction bases numbered 4, after V lost 3 bases and J lost 3 bases. Looked up from germline, CDR1 is DFQATT and CDR2 is SNEGSKA (reference sequence). The CDR3 sequence: CSASSGINYEQYF. The CDR3 coding sequence is TGCAGTGCTAGTAGCGGGATTAACTACGAGCAGTACTTC.

This clonotype occurred a few times. The chain uses TRBV7-3 and TRBJ2-1; D might be TRBD1 (6 bases). V was clipped by 6 bases and J by 8 bases, with 14 bases between them. CDR1 is SGHTA, CDR2 FQGTGA, per germline. This CDR3 contains 13 residues. DNA of the CDR3: TGTGCCAGCAGGGGATTGGGGGCCGATGAGCAGTTCTTC. Its protein is CASRGLGADEQFF.

The chain carries TRBV29-1 and TRBJ2-5, with 11 bases aligning to TRBD1. V shed 7 bases, J shed 3 bases, and the junction held 4 bases outside the gene matches. The germline V gene has CDR1 SQVTM and CDR2 ANQGSEA. The CDR3 spans 13 residues. The CDR3 DNA reads TGCAGCGCCTCGGGACAGGGGGAAGAGACCCAGTACTTC. Protein: CSASGQGEETQYF. Based on the CDR3 plus reference TRBV29-1 and TRBJ2-5, the full variable domain is SAVISQKPSRDICQRGTSLTIQCQVDSQVTMMFWYRQQPGQSLTLIATANQGSEATYESGFVIDKFPISRPNLTFSTLTVSNMSPEDSSIYLCSASGQGEETQYFGPGTRLLVL.

This clonotype was observed a handful of times. As DNA, the CDR3 is TGTGCCAGCTCACGGGGGTATGGCAATCAGCCCCAGCATTTT. It codes for CASSRGYGNQPQHF. The rearrangement uses TRBV19 and TRBJ1-5, with a possible D match to TRBD1 (5 bases). This CDR3 spans 14 amino acids. Germline V gene sequence: CDR1 LNHDA, CDR2 SQIVND (reference sequence). Trimming removed 9 bases from V and 2 bases from J, with 14 bases in between.

This clonotype has ten or more counts. This rearrangement joins TRBV27 to TRBJ2-1; 7 bases are shared with TRBD1. Per germline, CDR1 MNHEY and CDR2 SMNVEV (reference sequence). This CDR3 region has 15 residues. After removal of 5 bases from V and 2 bases from J, the junction contained 6 bases not matched to a gene. The CDR3 sequence is CASSPGTVTYNEQFF. Here the CDR3 DNA reads TGTGCCAGCAGTCCCGGGACAGTAACCTACAATGAGCAGTTCTTC.

The CDR3 loop reads CASSLTQASEQYF. The CDR3 nucleotides read TGTGCCAGCAGTTTAACACAGGCCTCCGAGCAGTACTTC. The chain links TRBV12-3 or TRBV12-4 to TRBJ2-7; possibly TRBD1 for D (5 bases). The CDR3 runs to 13 residues. V lost 2 bases to trimming and J lost 6 bases, with 11 bases between them.

V gene TRBV12-3 or TRBV12-4 combines with J gene TRBJ2-3; 7 positions match TRBD2. The CDR3 spans 14 residues. J gave up 4 bases and V 6 bases, and 7 bases lay outside the gene matches. CDR3 nucleotide sequence: TGTGCCAGCAGCTCGACTAGCATGGCAGATACGCAGTATTTT. This gives the protein CASSSTSMADTQYF.

The chain is built from TRBV5-1 and TRBJ2-1; the match to TRBD2 covers 7 bases. Trimming removed 0 bases from V and 7 bases from J; junction bases left unmatched: 7. Germline values: CDR1 SGHRS, CDR2 YFSETQ. The CDR3 runs to 15 residues. Written as DNA, the CDR3 is TGCGCCAGCAGCTTGGGCGGGGGAATTTCTAATGAGCAGTTCTTC. It codes for CASSLGGGISNEQFF.

In its sample, this clonotype was seen many times. This sequence joins TRBV6-1 and TRBJ2-2; D is unresolved. CDR1 and CDR2 (germline): MNHNS, SASEGT. V dropped 2 bases and J dropped 2 bases, with 6 bases sitting between them. The CDR3 totals 14 residues. CDR3 coding DNA: TGTGCCAGCAGTGAAACAAGTAACACCGGGGAGCTGTTTTTT. It translates to CASSETSNTGELFF.

This clonotype has just a few counts. The J gene is TRBJ2-3, the V gene TRBV29-1; D gene uncertain. Germline loops: CDR1 SQVTM, CDR2 ANQGSEA. This CDR3 is 12 amino acids long. Trimming shortened V by 7 bases and J by 4 bases, and 12 bases separated the two germline ends. DNA of the CDR3: TGCAGCGCCCTAAACCTGGCAGATACGCAGTATTTT. Encoded protein: CSALNLADTQYF.

This clonotype was seen at least ten times. The V gene is TRBV29-1, the J gene TRBJ1-1; D may be TRBD1 (5 bases). Germline V gives CDR1 SQVTM, CDR2 ANQGSEA. The CDR3 has 15 amino acids. Trimming removed 1 base at V and 13 bases at J, with 25 bases between. CDR3 coding DNA: TGCAGCGTTGAAGCTGGGGTGGGGACCCTCCGGGGGAATTTCTTT. It translates to CSVEAGVGTLRGNFF.

This clonotype was found a few times. The chain is built from TRBV4-1 and TRBJ2-2, with 7 bases matching TRBD1. With 5 bases clipped from V and 6 bases from J, the junction kept 6 bases outside the gene matches. The germline V gene has CDR1 MGHRA and CDR2 YSYEKL. This CDR3 comprises 14 residues. The CDR3 loop reads CASSEGARPGELFF. The CDR3 region has the DNA TGCGCCAGCAGCGAGGGGGCGCGCCCCGGGGAGCTGTTTTTT.

This clonotype occurred many times. The V and J genes are TRBV4-3 and TRBJ2-1; the D is unclear. The germline CDR1 and CDR2 sequences are LGHNA and YSLEER. Trimming left V 0 bases short and J 4 bases short, with 10 bases between. The CDR3 loop spans 15 amino acids. The CDR3 DNA reads as TGCGCCAGCAGCCAAGATAGGGCTATTTACAATGAGCAGTTCTTC. It is translated as CASSQDRAIYNEQFF.

This clonotype occurred many times. The V and J genes are TRBV29-1 and TRBJ2-1; 11 bases are a match to TRBD2. The CDR3 is 11 amino acids. With V trimmed by 7 bases and J by 15 bases, 8 bases remained unmatched. CDR1 is SQVTM and CDR2 is ANQGSEA in the germline V gene. The CDR3 here is CSAILAGVPFF. CDR3 sequence (DNA): TGCAGCGCTATACTAGCGGGAGTCCCGTTCTTC.

CDR3 sequence reads: CASIPGLAGEAQFF. The DNA of the CDR3 is TGTGCCAGCATACCGGGACTAGCGGGAGAGGCGCAGTTCTTC. This chain joins TRBV12-3 or TRBV12-4 and TRBJ2-1; 14 positions match TRBD2. The ends lost 7 bases at V and 12 bases at J; junction bases unmatched: 8. The CDR3 consists of 14 residues.

The V and J genes are TRBV5-1 and TRBJ2-4; TRBD1 aligns across 9 bases. The CDR3 covers 15 residues. Germline CDR1 and CDR2: SGHRS and YFSETQ. Trimming took 4 bases from V and 8 from J; bases not matched to a gene: 10. The CDR3 DNA reads TGCGCCAGCAGCCACCTTCCGGGACAGGGAGACATTCAGTACTTC. This encodes CASSHLPGQGDIQYF.